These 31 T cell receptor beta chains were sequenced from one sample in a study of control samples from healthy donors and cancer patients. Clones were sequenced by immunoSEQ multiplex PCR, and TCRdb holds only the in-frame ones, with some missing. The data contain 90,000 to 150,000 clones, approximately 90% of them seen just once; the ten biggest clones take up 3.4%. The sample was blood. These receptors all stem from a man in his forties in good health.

The CDR3 region is CATSDPGLPQETQYF. CDR3 bases: TGTGCCACCAGTGATCCAGGACTACCCCAAGAGACCCAGTACTTC. The chain links TRBV24-1 to TRBJ2-5, with D maybe TRBD2 (6 bases). The CDR3 has 15 amino acids. Germline values: CDR1 KGHDR, CDR2 SFDVKD. V lost 3 bases, J lost 1 base, and 11 bases lay in between.

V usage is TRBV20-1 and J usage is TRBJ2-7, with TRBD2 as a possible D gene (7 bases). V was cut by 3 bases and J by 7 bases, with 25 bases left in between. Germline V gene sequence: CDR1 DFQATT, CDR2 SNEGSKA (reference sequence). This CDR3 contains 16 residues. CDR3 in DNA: TGCAGTGCTAGTATTCACGGAGGCGGGGGCTCAGGAGAGCAGTACTTC. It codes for CSASIHGGGGSGEQYF.

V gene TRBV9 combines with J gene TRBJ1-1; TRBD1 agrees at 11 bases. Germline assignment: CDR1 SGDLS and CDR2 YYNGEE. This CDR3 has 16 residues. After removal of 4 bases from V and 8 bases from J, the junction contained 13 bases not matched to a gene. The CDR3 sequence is CASSSGQGVGVKEAFF. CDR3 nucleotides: TGTGCCAGCAGCTCGGGACAGGGGGTTGGGGTTAAAGAAGCTTTCTTT.

The CDR3 sequence: CASSGNTIYF. The CDR3 DNA follows: TGTGCCAGCTCCGGAAACACCATATATTTT. The V gene is TRBV7-9, the J gene TRBJ1-3, with D hard to call. Germline V CDR1 and CDR2: SEHNR, FQNEAQ (reference sequence). Trimming pared 8 bases from V and 4 bases from J, leaving 3 bases between. The CDR3 contains 10 residues.

CDR3 sequence: CASSLGGQVGTEAFF. The DNA for the CDR3 is TGTGCCAGCAGCTTGGGGGGACAGGTGGGAACTGAAGCTTTCTTT. The chain employs TRBV7-3 and TRBJ1-1; 8 bases align to TRBD1. Germline trimming cut 3 bases from V and 5 bases from J; bases unmatched to any gene: 8. The CDR3 is 15 amino acids. Germline assignment: CDR1 SGHTA and CDR2 FQGTGA.

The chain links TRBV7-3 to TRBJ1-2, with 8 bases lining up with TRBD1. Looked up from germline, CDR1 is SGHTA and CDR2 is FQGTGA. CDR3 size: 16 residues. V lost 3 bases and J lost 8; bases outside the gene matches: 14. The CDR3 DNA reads TGTGCCAGCAGCTTGTCCGGACAGGGTCGCGTGGGAGGCTACACCTTC. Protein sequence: CASSLSGQGRVGGYTF.

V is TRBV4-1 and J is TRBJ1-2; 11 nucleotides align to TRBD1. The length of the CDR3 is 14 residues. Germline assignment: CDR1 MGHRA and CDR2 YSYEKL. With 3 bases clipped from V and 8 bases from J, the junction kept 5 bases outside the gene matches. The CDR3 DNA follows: TGCGCCAGCAGCCACGGACAGGGGGCCGGAGGCTACACCTTC. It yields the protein CASSHGQGAGGYTF.

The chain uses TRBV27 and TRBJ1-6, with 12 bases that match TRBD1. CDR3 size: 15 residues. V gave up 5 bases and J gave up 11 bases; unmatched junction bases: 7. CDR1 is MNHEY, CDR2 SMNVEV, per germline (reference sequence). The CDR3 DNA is TGTGCCAGCAGTCTTGGGACAGGGGGCCCGGCACCCCTCCACTTT. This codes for CASSLGTGGPAPLHF.

The CDR3 here is CASSVAMDRNYGYTF. CDR3 nucleotides: TGTGCCAGCAGCGTAGCCATGGACAGAAACTATGGCTACACCTTC. This chain links TRBV9 with TRBJ1-2; a possible D gene is TRBD1 (6 bases). Trimming took off 0 bases at V and 2 bases at J, with 11 bases between the two ends. Germline V gene data show CDR1 as SGDLS and CDR2 as YYNGEE. CDR3 length: 15 residues.

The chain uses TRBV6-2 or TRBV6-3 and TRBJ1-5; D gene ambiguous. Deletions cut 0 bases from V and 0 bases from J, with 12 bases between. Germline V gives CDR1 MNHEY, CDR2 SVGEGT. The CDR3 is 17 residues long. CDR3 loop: CASSYSAAPHSNQPQHF. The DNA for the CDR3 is TGTGCCAGCAGTTACTCGGCAGCACCCCATAGCAATCAGCCCCAGCATTTT.

This CDR3 reads CASSLEGANSPLHF. The CDR3 DNA is TGTGCCAGCAGCTTGGAGGGTGCGAATTCACCCCTCCACTTT. V usage is TRBV7-9 and J usage is TRBJ1-6; no reliable D call. V gave up 3 bases and J gave up 7 bases, with 10 bases separating them. Germline V gene data show CDR1 as SEHNR and CDR2 as FQNEAQ (reference sequence). This CDR3 contains 14 residues.

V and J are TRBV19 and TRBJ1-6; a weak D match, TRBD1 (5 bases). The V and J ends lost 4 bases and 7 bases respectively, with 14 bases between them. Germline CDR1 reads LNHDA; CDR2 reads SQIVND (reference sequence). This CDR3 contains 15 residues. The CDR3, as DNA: TGTGCCAGTAGTAGCCGGCAGGGCGGGAATTCACCCCTCCACTTT. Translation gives CASSSRQGGNSPLHF.

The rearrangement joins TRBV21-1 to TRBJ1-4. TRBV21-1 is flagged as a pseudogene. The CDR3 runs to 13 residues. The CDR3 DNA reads TGTGCCAGCCCCGAGAGCACTAATGAAAAACTGTTTTTT. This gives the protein CASPESTNEKLFF.

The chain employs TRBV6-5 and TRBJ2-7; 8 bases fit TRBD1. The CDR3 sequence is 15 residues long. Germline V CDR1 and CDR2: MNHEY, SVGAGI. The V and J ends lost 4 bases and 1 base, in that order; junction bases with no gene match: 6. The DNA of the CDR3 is TGTGCCAGCAGTTCTCGGACAGGGAGGTCCTACGAGCAGTACTTC. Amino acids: CASSSRTGRSYEQYF.

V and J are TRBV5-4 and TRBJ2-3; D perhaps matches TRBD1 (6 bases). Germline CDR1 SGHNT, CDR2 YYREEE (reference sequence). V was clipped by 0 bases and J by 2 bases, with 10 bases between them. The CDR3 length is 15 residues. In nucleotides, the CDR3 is TGTGCCAGCAGCTTGGGGGCAGGGGACACAGATACGCAGTATTTT. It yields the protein CASSLGAGDTDTQYF.

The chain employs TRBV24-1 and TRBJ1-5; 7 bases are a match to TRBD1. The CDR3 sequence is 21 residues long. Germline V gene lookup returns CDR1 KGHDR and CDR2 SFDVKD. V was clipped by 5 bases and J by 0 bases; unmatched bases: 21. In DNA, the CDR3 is TGTGCCACCAGTGTCCTACCGGGGACAGCCCCGGACAAATATAGCAATCAGCCCCAGCATTTT. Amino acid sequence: CATSVLPGTAPDKYSNQPQHF.

The CDR3: CASSLAHRGRNTDTQYF. Written as DNA, the CDR3 is TGTGCCAGCAGCTTAGCCCACAGGGGAAGGAACACAGATACGCAGTATTTT. V is TRBV7-2 and J is TRBJ2-3; 7 bases align to TRBD1. Per the germline V gene, CDR1 is SGHTA and CDR2 is FQGNSA. V trimming: 0 bases; J trimming: 2 bases; junction bases outside the gene matches: 8. This CDR3 has 17 residues.

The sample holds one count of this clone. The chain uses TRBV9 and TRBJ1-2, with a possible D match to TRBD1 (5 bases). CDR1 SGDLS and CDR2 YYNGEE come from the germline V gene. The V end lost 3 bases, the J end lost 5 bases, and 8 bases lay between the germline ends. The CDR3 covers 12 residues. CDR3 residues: CASSGAGYGYTF. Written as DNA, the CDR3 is TGTGCCAGCAGCGGGGCAGGGTATGGCTACACCTTC. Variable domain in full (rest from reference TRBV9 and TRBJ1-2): DSGVTQTPKHLITATGQRVTLRCSPRSGDLSVYWYQQSLDQGLQFLIQYYNGEERAKGNILERFSAQQFPDLHSELNLSSLELGDSALYFCASSGAGYGYTFGSGTRLTVV.

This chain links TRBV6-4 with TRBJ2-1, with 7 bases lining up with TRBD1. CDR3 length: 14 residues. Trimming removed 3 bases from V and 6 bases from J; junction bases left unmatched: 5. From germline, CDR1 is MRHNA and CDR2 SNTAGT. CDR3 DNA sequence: TGTGCCAGCAGTGATACAGGGGAGTCCAATGAGCAGTTCTTC. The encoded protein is CASSDTGESNEQFF.

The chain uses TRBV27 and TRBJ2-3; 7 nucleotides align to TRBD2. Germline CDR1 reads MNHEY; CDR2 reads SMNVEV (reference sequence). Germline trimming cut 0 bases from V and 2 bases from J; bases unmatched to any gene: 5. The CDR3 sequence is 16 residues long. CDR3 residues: CASSLSWGGNTDTQYF. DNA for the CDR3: TGTGCCAGCAGTTTATCGTGGGGGGGGAACACAGATACGCAGTATTTT.

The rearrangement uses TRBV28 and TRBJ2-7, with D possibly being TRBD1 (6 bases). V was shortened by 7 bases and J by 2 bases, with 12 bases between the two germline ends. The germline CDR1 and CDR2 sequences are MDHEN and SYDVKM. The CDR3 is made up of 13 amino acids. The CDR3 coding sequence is TGTGCCAGCAAAACCGGACAGCCCTACGAGCAGTACTTC. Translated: CASKTGQPYEQYF.

CDR3 region: CASSLERSDEAFF. The DNA for the CDR3 is TGCGCCAGCAGCTTGGAAAGGAGTGATGAAGCTTTCTTT. The chain links TRBV5-1 to TRBJ1-1; D is ambiguous. Germline V gives CDR1 SGHRS, CDR2 YFSETQ. The CDR3 covers 13 residues. With 0 bases removed from V and 7 bases from J, the gap between germline ends came to 10 bases.

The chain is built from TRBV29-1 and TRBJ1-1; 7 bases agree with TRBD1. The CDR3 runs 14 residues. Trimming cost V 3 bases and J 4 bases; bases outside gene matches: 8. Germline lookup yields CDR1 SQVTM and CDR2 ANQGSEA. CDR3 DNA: TGCAGCGTTGAGAGAGGCAGGGGGAGCACTGAAGCTTTCTTT. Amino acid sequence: CSVERGRGSTEAFF.

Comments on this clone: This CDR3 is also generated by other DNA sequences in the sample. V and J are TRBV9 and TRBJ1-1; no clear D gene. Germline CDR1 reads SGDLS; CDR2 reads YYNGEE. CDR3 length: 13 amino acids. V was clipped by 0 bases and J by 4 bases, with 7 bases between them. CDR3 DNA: TGTGCCAGCAGCGTAGTGGGAAGCACTGAAGCTTTCTTT. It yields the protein CASSVVGSTEAFF.

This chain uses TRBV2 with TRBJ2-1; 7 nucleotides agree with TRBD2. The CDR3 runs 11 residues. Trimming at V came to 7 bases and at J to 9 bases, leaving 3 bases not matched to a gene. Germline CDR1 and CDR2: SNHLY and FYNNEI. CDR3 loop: CASTVAGEQFF. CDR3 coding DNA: TGTGCCAGCACCGTAGCGGGTGAGCAGTTCTTC.

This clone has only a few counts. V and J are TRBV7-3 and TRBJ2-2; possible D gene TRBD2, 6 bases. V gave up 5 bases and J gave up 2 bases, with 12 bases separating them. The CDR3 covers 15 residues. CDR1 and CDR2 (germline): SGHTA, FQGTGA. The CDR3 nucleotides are TGTGCCAGCAGCAGTCGGGACTCAAACACCGGGGAGCTGTTTTTT. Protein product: CASSSRDSNTGELFF.

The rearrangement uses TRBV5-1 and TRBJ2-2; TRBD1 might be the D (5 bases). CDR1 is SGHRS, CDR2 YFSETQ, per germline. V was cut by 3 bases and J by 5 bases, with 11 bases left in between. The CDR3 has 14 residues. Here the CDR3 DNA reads TGCGCCAGCAGCTCCAATAGGGGTACCGGGGAGCTGTTTTTT. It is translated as CASSSNRGTGELFF.

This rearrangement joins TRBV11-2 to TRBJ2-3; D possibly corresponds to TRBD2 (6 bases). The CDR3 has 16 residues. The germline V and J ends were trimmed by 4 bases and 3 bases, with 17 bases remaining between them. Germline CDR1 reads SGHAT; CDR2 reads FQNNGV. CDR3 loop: CASSSTTSLSTDTQYF. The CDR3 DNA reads TGTGCCAGCAGCTCCACGACTAGTTTGTCGACAGATACGCAGTATTTT.

This CDR3 reads CASSVVANTGELFF. The CDR3 DNA reads as TGTGCCAGCAGCGTAGTAGCTAACACCGGGGAGCTGTTTTTT. The V and J genes are TRBV9 and TRBJ2-2, with unresolved D. Germline V gene data show CDR1 as SGDLS and CDR2 as YYNGEE. The germline V and J ends were trimmed by 0 bases and 2 bases, with 5 bases remaining between them. The CDR3 runs 14 residues.

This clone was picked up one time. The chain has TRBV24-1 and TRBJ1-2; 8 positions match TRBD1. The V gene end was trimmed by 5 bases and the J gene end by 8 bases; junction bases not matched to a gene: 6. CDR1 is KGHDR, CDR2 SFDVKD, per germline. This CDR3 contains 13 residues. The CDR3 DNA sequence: TGTGCCACCAGTGCGGACAGGGTAAACGGCTACACCTTC. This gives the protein CATSADRVNGYTF.

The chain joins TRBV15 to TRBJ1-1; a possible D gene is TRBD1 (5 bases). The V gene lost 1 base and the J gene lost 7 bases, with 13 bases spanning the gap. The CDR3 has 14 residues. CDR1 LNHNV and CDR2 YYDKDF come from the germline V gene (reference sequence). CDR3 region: CATSRVVGPIEAFF. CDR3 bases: TGTGCCACCAGCAGAGTCGTGGGGCCGATTGAAGCTTTCTTT.